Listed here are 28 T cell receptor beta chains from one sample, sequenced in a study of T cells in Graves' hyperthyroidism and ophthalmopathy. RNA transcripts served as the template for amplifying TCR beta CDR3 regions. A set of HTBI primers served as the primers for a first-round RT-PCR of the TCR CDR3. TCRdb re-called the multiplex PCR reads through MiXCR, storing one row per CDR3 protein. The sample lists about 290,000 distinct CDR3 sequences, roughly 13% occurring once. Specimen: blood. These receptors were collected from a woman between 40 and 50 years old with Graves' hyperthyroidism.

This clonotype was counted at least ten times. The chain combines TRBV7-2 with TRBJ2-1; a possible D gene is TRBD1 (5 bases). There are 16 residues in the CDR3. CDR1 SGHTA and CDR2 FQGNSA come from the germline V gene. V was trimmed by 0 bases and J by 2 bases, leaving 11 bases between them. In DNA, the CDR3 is TGTGCCAGCAGCTTAGCCGTGGTAGGGGCCTACAATGAGCAGTTCTTC. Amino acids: CASSLAVVGAYNEQFF.

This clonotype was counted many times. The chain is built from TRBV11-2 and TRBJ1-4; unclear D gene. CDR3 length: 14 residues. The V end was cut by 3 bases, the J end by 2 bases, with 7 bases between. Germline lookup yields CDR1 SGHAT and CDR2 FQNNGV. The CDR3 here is CASSFSPTNEKLFF. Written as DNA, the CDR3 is TGTGCCAGCAGCTTTTCCCCGACTAATGAAAAACTGTTTTTT. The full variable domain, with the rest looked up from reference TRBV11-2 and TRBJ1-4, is EAGVAQSPRYKIIEKRQSVAFWCNPISGHATLYWYQQILGQGPKLLIQFQNNGVVDDSQLPKDRFSAERLKGVDSTLKIQPAKLEDSAVYLCASSFSPTNEKLFFGSGTQLSVL.

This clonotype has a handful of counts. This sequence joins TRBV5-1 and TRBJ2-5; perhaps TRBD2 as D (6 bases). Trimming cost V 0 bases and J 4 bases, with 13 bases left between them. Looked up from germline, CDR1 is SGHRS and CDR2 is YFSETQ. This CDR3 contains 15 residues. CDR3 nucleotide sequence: TGCGCCAGCAGCTTGGCCGGCGGGATCGCAGAGACCCAGTACTTC. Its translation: CASSLAGGIAETQYF. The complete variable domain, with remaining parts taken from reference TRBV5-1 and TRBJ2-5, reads KAGVTQTPRYLIKTRGQQVTLSCSPISGHRSVSWYQQTPGQGLQFLFEYFSETQRNKGNFPGRFSGRQFSNSRSEMNVSTLELGDSALYLCASSLAGGIAETQYFGPGTRLLVL.

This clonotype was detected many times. The CDR3 nucleotides are TGTGCCAGCAGCCCGTCGGGCACAGATACGCAGTATTTT. Translating it yields CASSPSGTDTQYF. V usage is TRBV7-2 and J usage is TRBJ2-3, with D uncertain. The ends were cut back, 5 bases at V and 1 base at J, with 7 bases in the middle. The germline V gene encodes CDR1 SGHTA and CDR2 FQGNSA. The CDR3 spans 13 residues.

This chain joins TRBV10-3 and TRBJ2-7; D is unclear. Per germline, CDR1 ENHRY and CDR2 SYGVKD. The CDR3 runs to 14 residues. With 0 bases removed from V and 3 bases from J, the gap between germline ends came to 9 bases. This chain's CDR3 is CAISESFVFYEQYF. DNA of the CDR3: TGTGCCATCAGTGAGTCGTTCGTCTTCTACGAGCAGTACTTC.

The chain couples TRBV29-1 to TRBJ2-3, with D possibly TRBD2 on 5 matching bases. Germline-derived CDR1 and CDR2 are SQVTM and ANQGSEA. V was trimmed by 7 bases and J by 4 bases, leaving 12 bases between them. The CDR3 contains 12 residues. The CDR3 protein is CSGEDGADTQYF. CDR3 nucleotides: TGCAGCGGTGAGGACGGGGCAGATACGCAGTATTTT.

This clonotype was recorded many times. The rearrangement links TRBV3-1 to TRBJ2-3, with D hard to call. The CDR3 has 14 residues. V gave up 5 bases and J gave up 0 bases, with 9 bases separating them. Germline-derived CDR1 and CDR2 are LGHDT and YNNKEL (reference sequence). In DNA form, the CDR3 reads TGTGCCAGCAGCGTACGCCTTAGCACAGATACGCAGTATTTT. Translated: CASSVRLSTDTQYF.

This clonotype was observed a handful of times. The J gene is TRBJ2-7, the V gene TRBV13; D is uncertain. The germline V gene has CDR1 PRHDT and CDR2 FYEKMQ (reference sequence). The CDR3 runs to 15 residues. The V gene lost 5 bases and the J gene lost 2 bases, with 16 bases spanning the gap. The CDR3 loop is CASSPRVASPYEQYF. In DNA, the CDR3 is TGTGCCAGCAGCCCTCGTGTAGCCTCTCCCTACGAGCAGTACTTC.

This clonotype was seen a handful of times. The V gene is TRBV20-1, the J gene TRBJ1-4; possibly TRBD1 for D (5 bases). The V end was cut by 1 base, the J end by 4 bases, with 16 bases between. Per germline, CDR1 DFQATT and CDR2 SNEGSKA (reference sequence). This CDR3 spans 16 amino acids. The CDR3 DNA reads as TGCAGTGCTAGAGCGGGGACGGCCGCATATAATGAAAAACTGTTTTTT. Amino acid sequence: CSARAGTAAYNEKLFF.

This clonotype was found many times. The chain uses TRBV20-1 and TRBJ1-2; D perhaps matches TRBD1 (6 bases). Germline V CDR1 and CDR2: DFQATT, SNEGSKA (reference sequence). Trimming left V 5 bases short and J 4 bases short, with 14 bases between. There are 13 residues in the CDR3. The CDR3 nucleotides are TGCAGTGCTTCCCGCCGGGACACCTATGGCTACACCTTC. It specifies CSASRRDTYGYTF.

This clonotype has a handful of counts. The CDR3 loop is CASTAGWTEAFF. As DNA, the CDR3 is TGTGCCAGCACCGCCGGGTGGACTGAAGCTTTCTTT. The chain has TRBV6-1 and TRBJ1-1; D gene unclear. CDR3 length: 12 residues. The V end lost 7 bases, the J end lost 5 bases, and 11 bases lay between the germline ends. The V gene's germline CDR1 is MNHNS and CDR2 SASEGT.

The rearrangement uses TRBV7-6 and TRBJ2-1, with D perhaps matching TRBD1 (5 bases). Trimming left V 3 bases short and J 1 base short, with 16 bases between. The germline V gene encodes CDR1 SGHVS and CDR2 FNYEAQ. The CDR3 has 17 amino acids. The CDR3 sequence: CASSLPSQVLSYNEQFF. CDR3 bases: TGTGCCAGCAGCTTGCCTTCACAGGTCCTATCCTACAATGAGCAGTTCTTC.

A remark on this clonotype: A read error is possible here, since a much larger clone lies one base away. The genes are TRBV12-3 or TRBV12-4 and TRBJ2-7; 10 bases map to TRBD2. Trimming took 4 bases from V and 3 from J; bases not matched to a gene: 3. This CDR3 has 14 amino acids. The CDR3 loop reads CASSSSGSFYEQYF. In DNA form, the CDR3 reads TGTGCCAGCAGTTCTAGCGGGAGCTTCTACGAGCAGTACTTC.

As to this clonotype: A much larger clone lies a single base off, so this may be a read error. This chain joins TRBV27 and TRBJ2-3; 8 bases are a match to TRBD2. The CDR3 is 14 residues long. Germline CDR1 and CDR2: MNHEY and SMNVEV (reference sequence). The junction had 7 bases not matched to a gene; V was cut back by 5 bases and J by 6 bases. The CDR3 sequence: CASSIQRELDTQYF. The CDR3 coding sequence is TGTGCCAGCAGTATCCAGCGGGAGCTGGATACGCAGTATTTT.

CDR3 protein: CASSPAGTKVNTEAFF. CDR3 nucleotides: TGTGCCAGTAGCCCAGCCGGGACAAAAGTGAACACTGAAGCTTTCTTT. The J gene is TRBJ1-1, the V gene TRBV19; TRBD1 might be the D (6 bases). In germline, CDR1 is LNHDA, CDR2 SQIVND (reference sequence). This CDR3 comprises 16 residues. The V end was cut by 6 bases, the J end by 0 bases, with 17 bases between. The whole variable domain, filled in from reference TRBV19 and TRBJ1-1, reads DGGITQSPKYLFRKEGQNVTLSCEQNLNHDAMYWYRQDPGQGLRLIYYSQIVNDFQKGDIAEGYSVSREKKESFPLTVTSAQKNPTAFYLCASSPAGTKVNTEAFFGQGTRLTVV.

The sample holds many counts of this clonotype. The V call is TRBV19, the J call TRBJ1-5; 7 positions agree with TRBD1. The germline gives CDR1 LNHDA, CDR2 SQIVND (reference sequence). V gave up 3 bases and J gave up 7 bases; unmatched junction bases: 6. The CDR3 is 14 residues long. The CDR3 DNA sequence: TGTGCCAGTAGTATCGGGACAGTAGGGCAGCCCCAGCATTTT. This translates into CASSIGTVGQPQHF.

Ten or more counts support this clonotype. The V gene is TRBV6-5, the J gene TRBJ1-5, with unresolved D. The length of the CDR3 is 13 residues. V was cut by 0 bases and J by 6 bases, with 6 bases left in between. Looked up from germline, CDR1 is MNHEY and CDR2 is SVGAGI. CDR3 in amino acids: CASSYSGVQPQHF. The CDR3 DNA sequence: TGTGCCAGCAGTTACTCGGGTGTTCAGCCCCAGCATTTT.

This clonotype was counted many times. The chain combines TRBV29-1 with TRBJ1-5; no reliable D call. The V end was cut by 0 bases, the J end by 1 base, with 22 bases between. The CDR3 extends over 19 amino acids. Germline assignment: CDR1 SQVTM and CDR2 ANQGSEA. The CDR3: CSVEDLKAEKSGSNQPQHF. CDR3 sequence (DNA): TGCAGCGTTGAAGATCTGAAGGCCGAGAAGTCCGGAAGCAATCAGCCCCAGCATTTT.

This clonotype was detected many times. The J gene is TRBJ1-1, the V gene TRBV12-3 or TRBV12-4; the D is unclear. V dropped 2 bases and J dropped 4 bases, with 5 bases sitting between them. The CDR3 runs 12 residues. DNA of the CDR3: TGTGCCAGCAGTTTACGATCCACTGAAGCTTTCTTT. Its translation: CASSLRSTEAFF.

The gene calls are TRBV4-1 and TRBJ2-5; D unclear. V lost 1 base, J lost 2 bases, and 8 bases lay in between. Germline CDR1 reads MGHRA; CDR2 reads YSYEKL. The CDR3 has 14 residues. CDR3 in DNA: TGCGCCAGCAGCCAAGGGCTGGGTCAAGAGACCCAGTACTTC. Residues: CASSQGLGQETQYF.

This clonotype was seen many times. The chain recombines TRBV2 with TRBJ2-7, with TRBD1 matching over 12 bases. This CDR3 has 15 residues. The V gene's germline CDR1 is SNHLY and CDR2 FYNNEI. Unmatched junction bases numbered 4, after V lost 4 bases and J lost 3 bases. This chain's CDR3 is CASSAGQGANYEQYF. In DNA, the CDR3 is TGTGCCAGCAGTGCGGGACAGGGGGCGAACTACGAGCAGTACTTC. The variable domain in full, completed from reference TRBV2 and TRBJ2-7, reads EPEVTQTPSHQVTQMGQEVILRCVPISNHLYFYWYRQILGQKVEFLVSFYNNEISEKSEIFDDQFSVERPDGSNFTLKIRSTKLEDSAMYFCASSAGQGANYEQYFGPGTRLTVT.

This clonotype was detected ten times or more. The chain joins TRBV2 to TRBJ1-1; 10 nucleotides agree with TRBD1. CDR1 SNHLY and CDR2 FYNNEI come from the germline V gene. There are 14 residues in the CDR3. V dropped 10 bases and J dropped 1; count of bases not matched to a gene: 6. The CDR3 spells CAIDRGLRNTEAFF. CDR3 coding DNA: TGTGCCATCGACAGGGGGCTGAGGAACACTGAAGCTTTCTTT.

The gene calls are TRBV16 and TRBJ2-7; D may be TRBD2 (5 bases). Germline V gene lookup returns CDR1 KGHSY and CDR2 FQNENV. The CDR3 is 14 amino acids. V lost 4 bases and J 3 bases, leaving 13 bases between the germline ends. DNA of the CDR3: TGTGCCAGCAGCCCGCCGGACTTCTTCTACGAGCAGTACTTC. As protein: CASSPPDFFYEQYF.

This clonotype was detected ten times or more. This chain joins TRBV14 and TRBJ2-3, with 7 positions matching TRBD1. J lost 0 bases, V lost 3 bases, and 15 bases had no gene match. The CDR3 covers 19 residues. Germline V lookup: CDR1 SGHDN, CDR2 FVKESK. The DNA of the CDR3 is TGTGCCAGCAGCCACCGGACAGGAACAGTTCTAACGAGCACAGATACGCAGTATTTT. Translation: CASSHRTGTVLTSTDTQYF. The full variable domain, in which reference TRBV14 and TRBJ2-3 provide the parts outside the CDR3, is EAGVTQFPSHSVIEKGQTVTLRCDPISGHDNLYWYRRVMGKEIKFLLHFVKESKQDESGMPNNRFLAERTGGTYSTLKVQPAELEDSGVYFCASSHRTGTVLTSTDTQYFGPGTRLTVL.

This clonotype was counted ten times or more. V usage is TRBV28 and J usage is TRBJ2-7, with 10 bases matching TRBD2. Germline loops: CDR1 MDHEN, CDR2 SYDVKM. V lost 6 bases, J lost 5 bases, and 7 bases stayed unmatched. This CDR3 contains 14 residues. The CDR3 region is CASRNSGRNNEQYF. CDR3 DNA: TGTGCCAGCAGGAATAGCGGGAGGAACAACGAGCAGTACTTC.

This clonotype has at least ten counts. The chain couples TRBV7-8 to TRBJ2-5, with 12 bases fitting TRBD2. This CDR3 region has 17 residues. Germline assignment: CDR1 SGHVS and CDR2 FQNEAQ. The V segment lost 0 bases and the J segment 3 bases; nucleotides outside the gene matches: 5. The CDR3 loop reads CASSLARTSGKEETQYF. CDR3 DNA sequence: TGTGCCAGCAGCTTAGCCCGGACTAGCGGGAAGGAAGAGACCCAGTACTTC.

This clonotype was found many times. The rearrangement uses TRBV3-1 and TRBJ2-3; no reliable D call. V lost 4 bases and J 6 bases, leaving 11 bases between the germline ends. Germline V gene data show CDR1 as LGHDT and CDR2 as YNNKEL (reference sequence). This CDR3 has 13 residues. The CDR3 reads CASSPRTSDTQYF. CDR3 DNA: TGTGCCAGCAGCCCACGGACGTCCGATACGCAGTATTTT.

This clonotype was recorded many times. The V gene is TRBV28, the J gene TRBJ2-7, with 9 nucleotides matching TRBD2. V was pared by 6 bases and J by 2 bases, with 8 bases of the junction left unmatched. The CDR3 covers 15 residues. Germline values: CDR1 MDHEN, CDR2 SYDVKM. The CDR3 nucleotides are TGTGCCAGCAGACCAGCGGGAGGCGAGGCCTACGAGCAGTACTTC. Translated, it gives CASRPAGGEAYEQYF.